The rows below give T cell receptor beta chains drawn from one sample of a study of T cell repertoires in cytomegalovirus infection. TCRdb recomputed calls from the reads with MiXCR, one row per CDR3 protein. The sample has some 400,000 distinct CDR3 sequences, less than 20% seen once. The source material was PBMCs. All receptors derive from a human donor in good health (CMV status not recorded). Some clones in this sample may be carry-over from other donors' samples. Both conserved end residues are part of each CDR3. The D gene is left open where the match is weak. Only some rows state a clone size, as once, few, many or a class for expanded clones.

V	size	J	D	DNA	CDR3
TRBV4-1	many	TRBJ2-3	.	TGCGCCAGCAGCCAAGAGGGGGCCCCGAGGGGGATCCGCGCAGATACGCAGTATTTT	CASSQEGAPRGIRADTQYF
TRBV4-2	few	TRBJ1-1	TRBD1	TGTGCCAGCAGCCACGCAGGGGGCCATACTGAAGCTTTCTTT	CASSHAGGHTEAFF
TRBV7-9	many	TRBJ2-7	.	TGTGCCAGCAGCTTAAACCTCTACGAGCAGTACTTC	CASSLNLYEQYF
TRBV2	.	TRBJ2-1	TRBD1	TGTGCCAGTAGACCGACAGGGGGCAGACTCTTCTTC	CASRPTGGRLFF
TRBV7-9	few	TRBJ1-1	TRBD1	TGTGCCAGCAGCACGAGCCGGGACAGGGGCCGAGGCATGAACACTGAAGCTTTCTTT	CASSTSRDRGRGMNTEAFF
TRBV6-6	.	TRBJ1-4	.	TGTGCCAGCAGTCCTCGGATGGGTGTAGAAAAACTGTTTTTT	CASSPRMGVEKLFF
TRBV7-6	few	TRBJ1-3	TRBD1	TGTGCCAGCAGCGCTTCGACAGGGACGCACACCATATATTTT	CASSASTGTHTIYF
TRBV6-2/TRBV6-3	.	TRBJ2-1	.	TGTGCTACAGGGGGGGCTTACAATGAGCAGTTCTTC	CATGGAYNEQFF
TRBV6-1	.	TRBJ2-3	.	TGTGCCAGCAGTTACCGCGCGGGCCGAATAGATACGCAGTATTTT	CASSYRAGRIDTQYF
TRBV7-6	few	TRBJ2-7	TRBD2	TGTGCCAGCAGCCATGCTAGCGGGAGGGCCTACGAGCAGTACTTC	CASSHASGRAYEQYF
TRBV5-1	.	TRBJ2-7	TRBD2	TGCGCCAGCCGGGACGTCGCGGGAGGTTACTCCTACGAGCAGTACTTC	CASRDVAGGYSYEQYF
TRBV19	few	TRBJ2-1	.	TGTGCCAGTAGTACCTTATTCGGAGGGAACGAGCAGTTCTTC	CASSTLFGGNEQFF
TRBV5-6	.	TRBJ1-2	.	TGTGCCAGCAGCCCGGGGTGGGGGGGTCGTACCTATGGCTACACCTTC	CASSPGWGGRTYGYTF
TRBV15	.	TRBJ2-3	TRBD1	TGTGCCACCAGCAGAGGATTGTATGGAGACAGGGGAGCAGATACGCAGTATTTT	CATSRGLYGDRGADTQYF
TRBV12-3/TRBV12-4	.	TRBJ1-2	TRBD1	TGTGCCAGCAGTACAGGGGGCTATGGCTACACCTTC	CASSTGGYGYTF
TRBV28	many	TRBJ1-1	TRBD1	TGTGCCAGCAGTCAGCGGGACAGGCCTCATGAAGCTTTCTTT	CASSQRDRPHEAFF
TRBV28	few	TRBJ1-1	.	TGTGCCAGCAGTCCTGTCCACCAGAACACTGAAGCTTTCTTT	CASSPVHQNTEAFF
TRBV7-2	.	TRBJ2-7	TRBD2	TGTGCCAGCAGCGGGGGGGGACCCGGAGAGCAGTACTTC	CASSGGGPGEQYF
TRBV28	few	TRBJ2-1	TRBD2	TGTGCCAGCAGACGGACTAGCGGGGGGTACAATGAGCAGTTCTTC	CASRRTSGGYNEQFF
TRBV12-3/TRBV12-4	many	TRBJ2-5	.	TGTGCCAGCAGTTTGGGGACGGGAGAGACCCAGTACTTC	CASSLGTGETQYF
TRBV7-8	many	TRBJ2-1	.	TGTGCCAGCAGCTCACAATCCACACAGACCCGTTTCTTC	CASSSQSTQTRFF
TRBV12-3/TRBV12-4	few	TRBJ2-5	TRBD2	TGTGCCAGCGGTAGCGGGATTTTGGGGGAGACCCAGTACTTC	CASGSGILGETQYF
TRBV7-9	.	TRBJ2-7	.	TGTGCCAGCAGCCTCTACCAGGGCCTCGTTGAGCAGTACTTC	CASSLYQGLVEQYF
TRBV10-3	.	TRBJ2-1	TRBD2	TGTGCCATCAGTGAACCGGGACTAGCGGGCCTCAATGAGCAGTTCTTC	CAISEPGLAGLNEQFF
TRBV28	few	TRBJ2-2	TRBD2	TGTGCCAGCAGTATACCGGGAGGTGCCGGGGAGCTGTTTTTT	CASSIPGGAGELFF
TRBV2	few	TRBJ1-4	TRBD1	TGTGCCAGCACGCGGGACAGTAGTGAAAAACTGTTTTTT	CASTRDSSEKLFF
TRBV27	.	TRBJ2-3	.	TGTGCCAGCAGTTTCCGGGACGAGCGCTATTCAACAGATACGCAGTATTTT	CASSFRDERYSTDTQYF
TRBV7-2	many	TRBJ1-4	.	TGTGCCAGCAGCTGGAGGGGTGGGACTAATGAAAAACTGTTTTTT	CASSWRGGTNEKLFF
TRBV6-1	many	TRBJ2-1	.	TGTGCCAGCAGGTGGGATGGGCTGGGGGGCAATGAGCAGTTCTTC	CASRWDGLGGNEQFF
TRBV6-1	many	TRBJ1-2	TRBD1	TGTGCCAGCAGTGAATCCCGGACAGGGAACCTTGCCTATGGCTACACCTTC	CASSESRTGNLAYGYTF
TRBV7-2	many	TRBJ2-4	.	TGTGCCAGCAGCCCCTGGGCGGGGCTTCTAGCCAAAAACATTCAGTACTTC	CASSPWAGLLAKNIQYF
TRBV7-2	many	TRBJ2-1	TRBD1	TGTGCCAGCAGCTTAGTACCGGGACAGAGCTCCTACAATGAGCAGTTCTTC	CASSLVPGQSSYNEQFF
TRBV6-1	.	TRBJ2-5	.	TGTGCCAGCAGAACCAGGGTAAAAGAGACCCAGTACTTC	CASRTRVKETQYF
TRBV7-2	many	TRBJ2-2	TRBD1	TGTGCCAGCAGCTCGGGACAGGTTTTTGCCGGGGAGCTGTTTTTT	CASSSGQVFAGELFF
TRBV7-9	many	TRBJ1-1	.	TGTGCCAGCAGCTTGGAGGGCATGGGGTACACTGAAGCTTTCTTT	CASSLEGMGYTEAFF
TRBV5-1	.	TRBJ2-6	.	TGCGCCAGCAGCCCGGACTCTGGGGCCAACGTCCTGACTTTC	CASSPDSGANVLTF
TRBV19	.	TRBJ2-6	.	TGTGCCAGCCTCCTCAGGAGCTCTGGGGCCAACGTCCTGACTTTC	CASLLRSSGANVLTF